These T cell receptor beta chains were read from a single sample in a study of blood T cell repertoires in COVID-19. Assay: immunoSEQ multiplex PCR; the TCRdb copy retains only in-frame clones and omits some. The sample contains about 250,000 clones, roughly nine tenths of which appear only once. Sequenced input: PBMCs or T cells enriched from blood (not recorded which). These receptors came from a woman under 30 who had recovered from COVID-19. Both conserved end residues are part of each CDR3. D genes are given only for firm matches. The size of a clone is reported for some rows only, either as once, few or many, or as a class for expanded clones.

>NA|TRBD1|TRBJ1-5|TRBV25-1
TGTGCCAGCAGTGAATCTGGACAGGGTAATCAGCCCCAGCATTTT
CASSESGQGNQPQHF
>NA|TRBD1|TRBJ2-5|TRBV7-3
TGTGCCAGCAGCTCCGGGACAGGGGGCCGAGAGACCCAGTACTTC
CASSSGTGGRETQYF
>NA|TRBD1|TRBJ2-5|TRBV5-1
TGCGCCAGCAGCGGTACCGGGACAGCCGAAGAGACCCAGTACTTC
CASSGTGTAEETQYF
>NA|NA|TRBJ1-1|TRBV13
TGTGCCAGCAGCCCCGCAGGGGTGGCGAACACTGAAGCTTTCTTT
CASSPAGVANTEAFF
>NA|TRBD1|TRBJ2-5|TRBV28
TGTGCCAGCACCATTCTGGGTCAGGGGGCAAGGGAGACCCAGTACTTC
CASTILGQGARETQYF
>once|NA|TRBJ2-5|TRBV5-1
TGCGCCAGCAGCTTTCCTCCAGGCGGGCAGGAGACCCAGTACTTC
CASSFPPGGQETQYF
>NA|NA|TRBJ1-6|TRBV16
TGTGCCAGCAGCTCAAGACAGAGTTATAATTCACCCCTCCACTTT
CASSSRQSYNSPLHF
>NA|NA|TRBJ1-2|TRBV28
TGTGCCAGCAGCCTGGGGCTCCTAGGGAGGAATTATGGCTACACCTTC
CASSLGLLGRNYGYTF
>NA|NA|TRBJ2-2|TRBV10-2
TGCGCCAGCCGGATGGGGCAGGGAGGCACCGGGGAGCTGTTTTTT
CASRMGQGGTGELFF
>NA|TRBD2|TRBJ2-2|TRBV19
TGTGCCAGTAGCACTGAGGGAGGGGGGGAGCTGTTTTTT
CASSTEGGGELFF
>NA|NA|TRBJ1-1|TRBV10-2
TGCGCCAGCAGTGAGTCGTCGGGGAGAACTGAAGCTTTCTTT
CASSESSGRTEAFF
>NA|TRBD2|TRBJ2-1|TRBV6-5
TGTGCCAGCAGTTTCCGACTAGCGGGGGACGGTGAGCAGTTCTTC
CASSFRLAGDGEQFF
>NA|TRBD1|TRBJ1-2|TRBV18
TGTGCCAGCTCACCAGCCGGGACAGGCCCCAACTATGGCTACACCTTC
CASSPAGTGPNYGYTF
>once|NA|TRBJ1-2|TRBV7-9
TGTGCCAGCAGCTTAGGAATCGGACAGATTAACTATGGCTACACCTTC
CASSLGIGQINYGYTF
>NA|NA|TRBJ2-4|TRBV6-5
TGTGCCAGCAGTTACTCCGGGGACACTTCAAACATTCAGTACTTC
CASSYSGDTSNIQYF
>NA|NA|TRBJ2-7|TRBV19
TGTGCCACCAGGCCCGGGGGTGGATTCGAGCAGTACTTC
CATRPGGGFEQYF
>NA|TRBD1|TRBJ1-2|TRBV14
TGTGCCAGCAGCCAGCTCAGGGGGACTAACTATGGCTACACCTTC
CASSQLRGTNYGYTF
>NA|NA|TRBJ2-2|TRBV5-6
TGTGCCAGCAGCTTGTTTCAGGGCGTCGTCTTTAACACCGGGGAGCTGTTTTTT
CASSLFQGVVFNTGELFF
>NA|NA|TRBJ2-2|TRBV27
TGTGCCAGCAGTCCGATGAGGGTAAACACCGGGGAGCTGTTTTTT
CASSPMRVNTGELFF
>once|TRBD1|TRBJ2-1|TRBV28
TGTGCCAGCAAGCCGGGACAGGAGAATGAGCAGTTCTTC
CASKPGQENEQFF
>NA|NA|TRBJ2-2|TRBV10-1
TGCGCCAGCAGTGTCGGCACCGGGGAGCTGTTTTTT
CASSVGTGELFF
>NA|NA|TRBJ2-3|TRBV28
TGTGCCAGCAGTTTCGGGTGGTTCAGCACAGATACGCAGTATTTT
CASSFGWFSTDTQYF
>NA|TRBD1|TRBJ2-1|TRBV30
TGTGCCTGGAGTAGGGGGCCCAATGAGCAGTTCTTC
CAWSRGPNEQFF
>NA|NA|TRBJ2-5|TRBV12-3/TRBV12-4
TGTGCCAGCAGTCCTGCCCCTAGTGAGACCCAGTACTTC
CASSPAPSETQYF
>NA|TRBD1|TRBJ2-7|TRBV6-1
TGTGCCAGCAGTGAAGGGCCGGGACAGGGTCTAGGTGAGCAGTACTTC
CASSEGPGQGLGEQYF
>NA|NA|TRBJ1-6|TRBV29-1
TGCAGCATCCGGAGGGGAATGAATTCACCCCTCCACTTT
CSIRRGMNSPLHF
>NA|NA|TRBJ2-7|TRBV18
TGTGCCAGCTCACCACCGAGATCTAAGGGGTGGGGTTCGATCTACGAGCAGTACTTC
CASSPPRSKGWGSIYEQYF
>NA|NA|TRBJ1-4|TRBV2
TGTGCCAGCAGTGCCTACAGTGAAAAACTGTTTTTT
CASSAYSEKLFF
>NA|NA|TRBJ1-1|TRBV10-2
TGCGCCAGCAGTGTCTATAGGAACACTGAAGCTTTCTTT
CASSVYRNTEAFF
>NA|NA|TRBJ2-2|TRBV5-1
TGCGCCACACCCCTTCGGACCGGGGAGCTGTTTTTT
CATPLRTGELFF
>NA|TRBD2|TRBJ2-1|TRBV19
TGTGCCAGTAGTATAGGCGGGGGAAACTACAATGAGCAGTTCTTC
CASSIGGGNYNEQFF
>once|TRBD2|TRBJ2-5|TRBV3-1/TRBV3-2
TGTGCCAGCAGCCAAGGTTTGGCGGGGGGGCGGGAGACCCAGTACTTC
CASSQGLAGGRETQYF
>once|NA|TRBJ2-2|TRBV30
TGTGCCTGGAGCAGGGGGAACACCGGGGAGCTGTTTTTT
CAWSRGNTGELFF
>NA|NA|TRBJ2-1|TRBV23-1
TGCGCCAGCAGTCAATCGGAGGACAATGAGCAGTTCTTC
CASSQSEDNEQFF
>NA|NA|TRBJ1-1|TRBV15
TGTGCCACCAGCCAGAGGAGGGTGAACACTGAAGCTTTCTTT
CATSQRRVNTEAFF
>NA|NA|TRBJ2-1|TRBV15
TGTGCCACCAGCGACCGGGACTTAATATACAATGAGCAGTTCTTC
CATSDRDLIYNEQFF
>NA|TRBD1|TRBJ2-1|TRBV3-1/TRBV3-2
TGTGCCAGCAGCCATGGACAGGGGACCTACAATGAGCAGTTCTTC
CASSHGQGTYNEQFF
>NA|TRBD2|TRBJ2-7|TRBV5-6
TGTGCCAGCAGCCGGGTCGCTAGCGGGGGTTACGAGCAGTACTTC
CASSRVASGGYEQYF
>NA|NA|TRBJ1-1|TRBV2
NA
CASSDVGQGTFF
>NA|NA|TRBJ1-1|TRBV4-1
TGCGCCAGCAGCCAAGCAGGCGCGAACACTGAAGCTTTCTTT
CASSQAGANTEAFF
>NA|NA|TRBJ2-1|TRBV5-1
TGCGCCAGCAGCTTGCAGAACTCCTACAATGAGCAGTTCTTC
CASSLQNSYNEQFF
>NA|TRBD2|TRBJ2-5|TRBV18
TGTGCCAGCTCCCGGACTAGCGGGGGGACAGAGACCCAGTACTTC
CASSRTSGGTETQYF
>few|TRBD1|TRBJ1-1|TRBV6-4
TGTGCCAGCACCAGAGACAGGGGCTCTCCTGAAGCTTTCTTT
CASTRDRGSPEAFF
>NA|TRBD2|TRBJ2-7|TRBV20-1
TGCAGTGCTAGTTTTGCGGGGGGAACCTACGAGCAGTACTTC
CSASFAGGTYEQYF
>NA|TRBD1|TRBJ2-2|TRBV3-1/TRBV3-2
TGTGCCAGTAGGACAGGGACGAACACCGGGGAGCTGTTTTTT
CASRTGTNTGELFF
>once|NA|TRBJ2-5|TRBV28
TGTGCCAGCAGTTACCGGAGATATCGAGAGACCCAGTACTTC
CASSYRRYRETQYF
>few|TRBD2|TRBJ2-5|TRBV27
TGTGCCAGCGGACTTGGGACTAGTTATGGGACCCAGTACTTC
CASGLGTSYGTQYF
>NA|TRBD1|TRBJ2-1|TRBV29-1
TGCAGCGTTCCTGCCGGGACAGGGGCGTTCAATGAGCAGTTCTTC
CSVPAGTGAFNEQFF
>NA|TRBD1|TRBJ1-4|TRBV10-2
TGCGCCAGCAGCCTCGACAGGGGGAATGAAAAACTGTTTTTT
CASSLDRGNEKLFF
>few|TRBD1|TRBJ1-1|TRBV27
TGTGCCAGCAGTTTAGGGACAGCAAACACTGAAGCTTTCTTT
CASSLGTANTEAFF
>once|NA|TRBJ1-6|TRBV18
TGTGCCAGCTGTCAGGGTAAACTTTATTCACCCCTCCACTTT
CASCQGKLYSPLHF
>NA|NA|TRBJ1-2|TRBV28
TGTGCCAGCAGTTTTTTCAAATATGGCTACACCTTC
CASSFFKYGYTF
>NA|TRBD1|TRBJ1-2|TRBV30
TGTGCCTGGTGGGACAGGACGAATTATGGCTACACCTTC
CAWWDRTNYGYTF
>NA|TRBD1|TRBJ1-6|TRBV7-9
TGTGCCAGCAGCCCGGACAGGGACCGCTCCTATAATTCACCCCTCCACTTT
CASSPDRDRSYNSPLHF